The 4 T cell receptor beta chains listed next were all sequenced from one sample in a study of long-term antiretroviral therapy in people with HIV. They ran version v3.0 of the immunoSEQ assay at survey level. The data were produced by immunoSEQ multiplex PCR, yet TCRdb's version contains in-frame clones alone and is incomplete. The table includes fewer than 35,000 clones, 70% to 80% detected once. The material sequenced was unsorted PBMCs, taken 2 years after starting antiretroviral therapy. These receptors were taken from a woman aged 50 to 60 with HIV.

V and J are TRBV4-2 and TRBJ2-3; 13 bases are a match to TRBD2. With V trimmed by 1 base and J by 0 bases, 1 base remained unmatched. Germline CDR1 and CDR2: LGHNA and YNFKEQ. The CDR3 covers 17 residues. CDR3 DNA: TGTGCCAGCAGCCAAGGGACTAGCGGGGGTAGCACAGATACGCAGTATTTT. This gives the protein CASSQGTSGGSTDTQYF.

This chain uses TRBV15 with TRBJ1-1, with D tentatively TRBD1 (6 bases). V was cut by 0 bases and J by 5 bases, with 10 bases left in between. Germline V CDR1 and CDR2: LNHNV, YYDKDF (reference sequence). CDR3 length: 14 amino acids. In DNA form, the CDR3 reads TGTGCCACCAGCAGAGAGGGGGCAAGGACTGAAGCTTTCTTT. This translates into CATSREGARTEAFF.

The rearrangement uses TRBV30 and TRBJ2-7; D may be TRBD1 (5 bases). V was trimmed by 2 bases and J by 5 bases, leaving 7 bases between them. The CDR3 runs to 11 residues. Germline V gives CDR1 GTSNPN, CDR2 SVGIG (reference sequence). CDR3: CAWSLGDEQYF. Here the CDR3 DNA reads TGTGCCTGGAGTTTAGGGGACGAGCAGTACTTC.

V and J are TRBV7-9 and TRBJ2-3, with D possibly matching TRBD1 (6 bases). Trimming pared 6 bases from V and 0 bases from J, leaving 16 bases between. The CDR3 is 16 residues long. The germline V gene encodes CDR1 SEHNR and CDR2 FQNEAQ (reference sequence). The CDR3 DNA follows: TGTGCCAGCAGGACCCTGGACAGAACTAGCACAGATACGCAGTATTTT. Amino acids: CASRTLDRTSTDTQYF.